Presented here are 21 T cell receptor beta chains from one specimen sequenced in a study of T-cell memory formation after mild COVID-19. MiXCR, run by TCRdb on the 5' RACE reads, gives a single entry per CDR3 protein. This repertoire shows over 350,000 distinct CDR3 sequences, about a sixth found once; its top ten account for about 22%. The sequenced sample was PBMCs or a T cell subset sorted from them (not recorded which). The receptors stem from a man younger than 35 who had mild COVID-19 (a few samples of this study predate the infection). Cell type and time point are not known.

As DNA, the CDR3 is TGTGCCAGCAGCGTAGGCGTAGGGCCGCCGTCCTCGTTGCAGTACTTC. Translation gives CASSVGVGPPSSLQYF. This chain joins TRBV9 and TRBJ2-7; D ambiguous. The germline V and J ends were trimmed by 0 bases and 9 bases, with 22 bases remaining between them. This CDR3 comprises 16 residues. CDR1 is SGDLS and CDR2 is YYNGEE in the germline V gene.

The chain uses TRBV11-3 and TRBJ2-1; TRBD1 matches 10 bases. Germline CDR1 is SGHNT and CDR2 is YENEEA. The J segment lost 6 bases and the V segment lost 4 bases, leaving 3 bases of the junction unmatched. The CDR3 covers 14 residues. CDR3 bases: TGTGCCAGCAGCTCCCGGACAGGGGGCAATGAGCAGTTCTTC. The encoded protein is CASSSRTGGNEQFF.

The chain links TRBV20-1 to TRBJ1-1, with D tentatively TRBD1 (5 bases). The CDR3 loop spans 12 amino acids. With 4 bases removed from V and 6 bases from J, the gap between germline ends came to 12 bases. Germline V gives CDR1 DFQATT, CDR2 SNEGSKA (reference sequence). The CDR3 region is CSAKGRGPEAFF. CDR3 DNA sequence: TGCAGTGCTAAAGGGAGGGGACCTGAAGCTTTCTTT.

The table lists this clonotype with many counts. The rearrangement joins TRBV7-3 to TRBJ2-7; D unresolved. The V end lost 3 bases, the J end lost 2 bases, and 8 bases lay between the germline ends. The CDR3 spans 13 residues. Germline values: CDR1 SGHTA, CDR2 FQGTGA. In DNA form, the CDR3 reads TGTGCCAGCAGCTTTGGGGATACCTACGAGCAGTACTTC. It is translated as CASSFGDTYEQYF.

The chain carries TRBV20-1 and TRBJ2-3; the D gene is possibly TRBD1 (6 bases). Per the germline V gene, CDR1 is DFQATT and CDR2 is SNEGSKA (reference sequence). Trimming took off 5 bases at V and 3 bases at J, with 15 bases between the two ends. This CDR3 has 14 residues. CDR3 residues: CSAGQIEGTDTQYF. The CDR3 DNA follows: TGCAGTGCTGGACAGATCGAGGGTACAGATACGCAGTATTTT.

The chain combines TRBV19 with TRBJ2-2; the match to TRBD1 covers 8 bases. This CDR3 comprises 16 residues. Germline CDR1 is LNHDA and CDR2 is SQIVND (reference sequence). V lost 2 bases and J lost 5; bases outside the gene matches: 7. The CDR3 coding sequence is TGTGCCAGTAGTATACTCAGGACAGGGACGACCGGGGAGCTGTTTTTT. Its translation is CASSILRTGTTGELFF.

The chain links TRBV7-2 to TRBJ2-3; D unresolved. The CDR3 length is 14 residues. V lost 3 bases to trimming and J lost 4 bases, with 11 bases between them. The V gene's germline CDR1 is SGHTA and CDR2 FQGNSA. The CDR3 DNA is TGTGCCAGCAGCTTTTGGAGTGGCGCAGATACGCAGTATTTT. This gives the protein CASSFWSGADTQYF.

The rearrangement links TRBV29-1 to TRBJ1-2; D ambiguous. The V gene lost 6 bases and the J gene lost 2 bases, with 4 bases spanning the gap. The V gene's germline CDR1 is SQVTM and CDR2 ANQGSEA. The CDR3 sequence is 10 residues long. The CDR3 loop reads CSVKNYGYTF. The CDR3 DNA reads TGCAGCGTCAAAAACTATGGCTACACCTTC.

V and J are TRBV6-4 and TRBJ2-1, with 9 bases lining up with TRBD2. Germline CDR1 and CDR2: MRHNA and SNTAGT. This CDR3 comprises 17 residues. The junction had 10 bases not matched to a gene; V was cut back by 0 bases and J by 7 bases. The CDR3 protein is CASSDSVERGARNEQFF. The CDR3 DNA reads as TGTGCCAGCAGTGACTCAGTAGAGCGGGGGGCCAGGAATGAGCAGTTCTTC.

This clonotype was seen repeatedly, ten times or more. The rearrangement links TRBV6-6 to TRBJ2-7; no clear D gene. V lost 7 bases, J lost 2 bases, and 15 bases lay in between. Germline V lookup: CDR1 MNHNY, CDR2 SVGAGI (reference sequence). The CDR3 sequence is 14 residues long. This CDR3 is CASKRHQLTYEQYF. CDR3 bases: TGTGCCAGCAAACGGCACCAACTTACCTACGAGCAGTACTTC.

This chain connects TRBV20-1 to TRBJ2-5; a weak D match, TRBD1 (5 bases). The CDR3 consists of 14 residues. Trimming took 0 bases from V and 5 from J, leaving 13 bases between them. The germline V gene has CDR1 DFQATT and CDR2 SNEGSKA (reference sequence). CDR3 DNA: TGCAGTGCTAGAGATGTGGGGCCTCGTGAGACCCAGTACTTC. Protein product: CSARDVGPRETQYF.

This clonotype was counted between two and nine times. The CDR3, as DNA: TGCAGCGTTGCGGATGCAGATACGCAGTATTTT. Residues: CSVADADTQYF. The chain links TRBV29-1 to TRBJ2-3; no clear D. Germline lookup yields CDR1 SQVTM and CDR2 ANQGSEA. Trimming pared 4 bases from V and 4 bases from J, leaving 6 bases between. There are 11 residues in the CDR3.

The chain joins TRBV20-1 to TRBJ2-1, with D possibly TRBD1 on 6 matching bases. The V gene's germline CDR1 is DFQATT and CDR2 SNEGSKA (reference sequence). V was clipped by 6 bases and J by 12 bases, with 18 bases between them. This CDR3 is 12 amino acids long. For the CDR3, the DNA is TGCAGTGCCAGTGACAGGCCGTCCTGGCAGTTCTTC. Protein sequence: CSASDRPSWQFF.

This clonotype has just a few counts. This chain links TRBV5-1 with TRBJ2-3; 15 nucleotides match TRBD2. Germline loops: CDR1 SGHRS, CDR2 YFSETQ. J lost 3 bases, V lost 4 bases, and 6 bases had no gene match. The length of the CDR3 is 17 residues. CDR3 loop: CASSHTGTSGGTDTQYF. DNA of the CDR3: TGCGCCAGCAGCCACACCGGGACTAGCGGGGGGACAGATACGCAGTATTTT.

The chain joins TRBV29-1 to TRBJ1-4; D remains ambiguous. Trimming left V 4 bases short and J 4 bases short, with 7 bases between. This CDR3 spans 12 amino acids. From germline, CDR1 is SQVTM and CDR2 ANQGSEA. The CDR3 protein is CSVVGFNEKLFF. The CDR3 DNA reads as TGCAGCGTTGTCGGCTTTAATGAAAAACTGTTTTTT.

This clonotype was counted a few times. The chain couples TRBV11-1 to TRBJ2-7, with no clear D. The V end was cut by 5 bases, the J end by 0 bases, with 8 bases between. The germline CDR1 and CDR2 sequences are SGHAT and FQDESV (reference sequence). CDR3 length equals 13 residues. CDR3 coding DNA: TGTGCCAGCAGCCGTGACGTCTCCTACGAGCAGTACGTC. As protein: CASSRDVSYEQYV.

This clonotype was detected only a few times. The genes are TRBV6-6 and TRBJ1-1, with D unclear. The V end was cut by 0 bases, the J end by 1 base, with 12 bases between. This CDR3 region has 16 residues. The germline gives CDR1 MNHNY, CDR2 SVGAGI (reference sequence). The CDR3 DNA is TGTGCCAGCAGTTACTCCCGGGCCAGTAGGAACACTGAAGCTTTCTTT. This sequence encodes CASSYSRASRNTEAFF.

This clonotype was counted only a few times. As DNA, the CDR3 is TGCGCCAGCAGCCTCCCTTTAGGATCCCAAGAGACCCAGTACTTC. Translation gives CASSLPLGSQETQYF. The chain employs TRBV4-1 and TRBJ2-5; no reliable D call. Per the germline V gene, CDR1 is MGHRA and CDR2 is YSYEKL. V was trimmed by 4 bases and J by 1 base, leaving 13 bases between them. The CDR3 runs to 15 residues.

This clonotype appeared a few times. V gene TRBV5-1 combines with J gene TRBJ2-7; D perhaps matches TRBD2 (5 bases). There are 15 residues in the CDR3. V lost 0 bases, J lost 0 bases, and 10 bases lay in between. Germline loops: CDR1 SGHRS, CDR2 YFSETQ. The CDR3 nucleotides read TGCGCCAGCAGCTTGGCCGGGGATAGCTCCTACGAGCAGTACTTC. This gives the protein CASSLAGDSSYEQYF.

This clonotype has just a few counts. V is TRBV5-1 and J is TRBJ2-3; possible D gene TRBD2, 6 bases. Germline-derived CDR1 and CDR2 are SGHRS and YFSETQ. V gave up 2 bases and J gave up 6 bases, with 13 bases separating them. This CDR3 is 14 amino acids long. The CDR3 nucleotides read TGCGCCAGCAGCTTTGGCAGGGAGGCGGATACGCAGTATTTT. Its translation: CASSFGREADTQYF.

This clonotype has just one count. This CDR3 reads CASSTHRDRADTQYF. DNA for the CDR3: TGTGCCAGCAGCACACACCGGGACAGGGCAGATACGCAGTATTTT. This sequence joins TRBV7-9 and TRBJ2-3; 9 bases line up with TRBD1. Germline-derived CDR1 and CDR2 are SEHNR and FQNEAQ (reference sequence). This CDR3 has 15 amino acids. The V gene end was trimmed by 5 bases and the J gene end by 4 bases; junction bases not matched to a gene: 7.